Listed here is a single T cell receptor beta chain. Antigen unknown. The assay was immunoSEQ multiplex PCR, and TCRdb's table has in-frame clones only and misses some. The sample holds more than 300,000 clones, 86% seen once. The sample belongs to a study of cytomegalovirus exposure and HLA in healthy donors. It was the approximately 130-subject validation cohort, separate from the approximately 620-subject first cohort, to which the donors belonged. Per germline, CDR1 SNHLY and CDR2 FYNNEI. The CDR3 is 14 residues long. Trimming pared 6 bases from V and 6 bases from J, leaving 17 bases between. Findings and limits, study-wide: Rare TCR sequences predominated, though certain public TCRs were found in many donors. Researchers catalogued 164 TCR beta chains as cytomegalovirus-associated.

The chain links TRBV2 to TRBJ1-2; TRBD1 might be the D (5 bases). The specimen sequenced was PBMCs. This clonotype originated in a woman aged 18-30 years in good health and CMV-seronegative. Here the CDR3 reads CASRVGGSPHGYTF. The CDR3 coding sequence is TGTGCCAGCAGGGTGGGGGGGTCCCCACATGGCTACACCTTC.